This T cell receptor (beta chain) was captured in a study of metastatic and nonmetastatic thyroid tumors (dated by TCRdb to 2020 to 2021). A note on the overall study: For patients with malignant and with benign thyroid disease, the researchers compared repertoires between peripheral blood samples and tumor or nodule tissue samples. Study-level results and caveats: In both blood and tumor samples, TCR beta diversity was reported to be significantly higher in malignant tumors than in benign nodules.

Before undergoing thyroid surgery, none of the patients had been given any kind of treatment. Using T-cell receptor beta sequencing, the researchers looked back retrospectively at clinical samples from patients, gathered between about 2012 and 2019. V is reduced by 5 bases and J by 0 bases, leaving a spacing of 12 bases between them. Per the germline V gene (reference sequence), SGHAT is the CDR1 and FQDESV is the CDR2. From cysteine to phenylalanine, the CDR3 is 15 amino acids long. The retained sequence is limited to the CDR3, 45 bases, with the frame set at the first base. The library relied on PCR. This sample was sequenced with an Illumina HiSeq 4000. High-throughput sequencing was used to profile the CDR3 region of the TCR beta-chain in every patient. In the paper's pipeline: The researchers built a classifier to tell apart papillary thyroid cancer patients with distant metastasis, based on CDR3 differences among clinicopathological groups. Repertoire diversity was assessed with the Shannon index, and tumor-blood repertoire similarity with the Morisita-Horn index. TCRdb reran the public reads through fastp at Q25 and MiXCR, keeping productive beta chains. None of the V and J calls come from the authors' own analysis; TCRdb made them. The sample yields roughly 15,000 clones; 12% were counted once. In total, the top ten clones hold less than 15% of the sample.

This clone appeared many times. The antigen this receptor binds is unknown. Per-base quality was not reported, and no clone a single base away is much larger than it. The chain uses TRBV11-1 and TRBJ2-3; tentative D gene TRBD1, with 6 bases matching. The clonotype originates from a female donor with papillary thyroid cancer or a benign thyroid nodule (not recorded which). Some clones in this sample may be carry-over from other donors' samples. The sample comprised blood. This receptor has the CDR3 CASSLQGRSTDTQYF. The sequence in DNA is TGTGCCAGCAGCCTACAGGGTAGGAGCACAGATACGCAGTATTTT.